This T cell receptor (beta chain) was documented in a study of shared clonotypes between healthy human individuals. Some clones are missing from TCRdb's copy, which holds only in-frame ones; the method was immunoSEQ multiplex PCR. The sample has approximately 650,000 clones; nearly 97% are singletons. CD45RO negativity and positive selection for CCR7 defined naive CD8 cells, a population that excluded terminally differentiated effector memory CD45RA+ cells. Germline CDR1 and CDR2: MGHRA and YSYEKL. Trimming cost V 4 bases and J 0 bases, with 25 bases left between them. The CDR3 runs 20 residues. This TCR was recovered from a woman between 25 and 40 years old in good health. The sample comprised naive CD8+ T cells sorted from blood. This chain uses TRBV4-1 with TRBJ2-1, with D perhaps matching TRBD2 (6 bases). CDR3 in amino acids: CASSPLRGRVAVSSYNEQFF. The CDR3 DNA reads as TGCGCCAGCAGCCCCCTGAGAGGCCGGGTAGCGGTAAGCTCCTACAATGAGCAGTTCTTC.